The clone carrying this T cell receptor beta chain has more than one count but fewer than ten. TCRdb reprocessed the RT-PCR reads via MiXCR and lists one record per CDR3 protein. The table shows 550,000 to 750,000 distinct CDR3 sequences, with 12% to 15% occurring only once. The CDR3 runs 14 residues. CDR1 is DFQATT and CDR2 is SNEGSKA in the germline V gene (reference sequence). The J segment lost 9 bases and the V segment lost 0 bases, leaving 8 bases of the junction unmatched. The chain couples TRBV20-1 to TRBJ2-7; 10 nucleotides agree with TRBD2. Sequencing was performed on memory CD4+ T cells from blood. This clonotype was obtained from a female donor in good health, serving as a healthy control. As DNA, the CDR3 is TGCAGTGCTAGAGATCTAGCGGGGGTGTGGTCGCAGTACTTC. Translation: CSARDLAGVWSQYF.